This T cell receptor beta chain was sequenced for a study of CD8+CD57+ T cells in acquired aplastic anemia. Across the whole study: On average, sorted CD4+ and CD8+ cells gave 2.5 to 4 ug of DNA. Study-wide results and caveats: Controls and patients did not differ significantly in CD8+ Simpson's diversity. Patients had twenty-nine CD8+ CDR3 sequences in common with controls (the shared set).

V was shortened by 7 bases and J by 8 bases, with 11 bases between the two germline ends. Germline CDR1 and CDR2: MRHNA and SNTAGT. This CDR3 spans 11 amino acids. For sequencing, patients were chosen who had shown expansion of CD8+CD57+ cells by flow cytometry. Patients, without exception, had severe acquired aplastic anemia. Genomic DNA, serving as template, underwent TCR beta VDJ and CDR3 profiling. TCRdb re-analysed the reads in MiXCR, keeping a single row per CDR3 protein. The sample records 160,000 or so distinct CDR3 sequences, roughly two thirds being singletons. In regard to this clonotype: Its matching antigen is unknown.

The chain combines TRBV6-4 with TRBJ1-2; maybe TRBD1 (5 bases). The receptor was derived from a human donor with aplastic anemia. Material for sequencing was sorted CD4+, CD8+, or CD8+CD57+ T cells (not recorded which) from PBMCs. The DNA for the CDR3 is TGTGCCAGCACAGGGTATTGGGGCTACACCTTC. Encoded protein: CASTGYWGYTF.